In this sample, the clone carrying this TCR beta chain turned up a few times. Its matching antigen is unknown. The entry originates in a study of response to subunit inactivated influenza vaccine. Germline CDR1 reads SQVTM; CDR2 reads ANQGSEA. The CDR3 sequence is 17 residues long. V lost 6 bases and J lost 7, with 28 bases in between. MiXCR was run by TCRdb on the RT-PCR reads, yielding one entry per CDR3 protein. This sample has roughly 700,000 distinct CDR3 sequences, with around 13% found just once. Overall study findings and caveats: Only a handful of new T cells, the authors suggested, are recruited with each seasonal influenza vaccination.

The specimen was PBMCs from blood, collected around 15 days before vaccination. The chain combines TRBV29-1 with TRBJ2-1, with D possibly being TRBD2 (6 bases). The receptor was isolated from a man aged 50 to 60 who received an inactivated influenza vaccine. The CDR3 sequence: CSVTGTTRTPAGNEQFF. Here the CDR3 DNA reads TGCAGCGTCACCGGGACCACTCGTACTCCTGCGGGAAATGAGCAGTTCTTC.